The sequence of this T cell receptor beta chain was determined in a study of vaccination and CD4 T cells after COVID-19. Study-level information: Taking of post-vaccine samples occurred a median 72 days after dose two (range 14 to 241). Overlapping spike peptides of SARS-CoV-2, HCoV-NL63, HCoV-OC43 and HCoV-229E were used, and cells were stimulated with them.

An Oncomine TCR Beta short-read assay was used to sequence the DNA from cultured CD4+ T cells. Each CDR3 protein gets one entry after TCRdb re-called the PCR reads with MiXCR. This table holds some 18,000 distinct CDR3 sequences, about 60% found once. Specified treatment: 10-day PBMC culture with coronavirus spike peptide pools or control peptides (ViraFEST assay). PBMCs were cultured at over 1.5 million per well with roughly 10 IU/ml IL-2 and 8 to 10 ug/ml peptide pools. In the case of this clonotype: The target antigen is unknown.

From germline, CDR1 is LNHNV and CDR2 YYDKDF (reference sequence). The V and J ends lost 1 base and 7 bases respectively, with 16 bases between them. The CDR3 runs 15 residues. The sequencing used CD4+ T cells from blood, cultured in vitro, collected after SARS-CoV-2 vaccination. The sequence came from a human donor who had recovered from COVID-19. This rearrangement joins TRBV15 to TRBJ2-5; no clear D gene. The CDR3 nucleotides read TGTGCCACCAGCAGAGTGATTCGCGACGAAGGGACCCAGTACTTC. This sequence encodes CATSRVIRDEGTQYF.